Here is one TCR beta chain with its context. Its cognate antigen is unknown. The assay was immunoSEQ multiplex PCR, and TCRdb's table has in-frame clones only and misses some. This table holds about 680,000 clones, approximately 88% found once. The sample belongs to a study of Ad26.COV2.S vaccination and SARS-CoV-2 variants. Study summary: Donor was assigned to the Ad26.COV2.S arm of trial COV1001. Study observations and caveats: Breadth of non-spike TCRs did not differ between vaccinees and placebo recipients. From the TCR breadth and depth analyses, total T cell responses may have been underestimated.

Germline CDR1 reads SGHVS; CDR2 reads FQNEAQ. This CDR3 has 14 amino acids. Between the trimmed V and J ends, which lost 6 bases and 1 base, there was a span of 13 bases. The sample's treatment: about 20 received Ad26.COV2.S at low or high dose, single or two shots; 5 received placebo; per-sample allocation not given. Specimen acquisition occurred on day 63 following the initial vaccine or placebo injection. Boston supplied an adult donor aged 18-55 years. This sequence originates from a person between 18 and 59 years old who received the Ad26.COV2.S COVID-19 vaccine or a placebo. J is TRBJ2-7 and V is TRBV7-8; maybe TRBD1 (6 bases). Here the sequenced sample was peripheral blood, taken in a trial of Ad26.COV2.S vaccine versus placebo. The CDR3 coding sequence is TGTGCCAGCAGAAGTGACAGGCTTTCCTACGAGCAGTACTTC. As protein: CASRSDRLSYEQYF.